The rows below give T cell receptor beta chains drawn from one sample of a study of control samples from healthy donors and cancer patients. TCRdb keeps only in-frame clones here, not all; method: immunoSEQ multiplex PCR. The sample contains about 120,000 clones, around 87% of which appear only once. Input material: blood. The receptor set was obtained from a man in his thirties or forties in good health. The CDR3 runs from the conserved cysteine through the conserved F or W. Fields, in order: clone size, V gene, J gene, D gene, CDR3 DNA, CDR3 protein. The D gene is left open where the match is weak. Clone size, where shown, is once, few, many, or a class for clones that have expanded.

.	TRBV29-1	TRBJ2-1	TRBD1	TGCAGCGTTTCCACAGGGGGCTCCTACAATGAGCAGTTCTTC	CSVSTGGSYNEQFF
few	TRBV6-4	TRBJ1-2	TRBD1	TGTGCCAGCAGTGATCAGGGGGCGAATGGCTACACCTTC	CASSDQGANGYTF
.	TRBV11-3	TRBJ1-4	TRBD1	TGTGCCAGCAGCTCAAATAGCGACAGGGGGCGGAATGAAAAACTGTTTTTT	CASSSNSDRGRNEKLFF
.	TRBV5-1	TRBJ2-5	.	TGCGCCAGCAGCACGGACTGGGGGTACCAAGAGACCCAGTACTTC	CASSTDWGYQETQYF
.	TRBV7-6	TRBJ2-5	.	TGTGCCAGCAGCCTAGGCAGTCAAGAGACCCAGTACTTC	CASSLGSQETQYF
.	TRBV7-9	TRBJ2-1	.	TGTGCCAGCAGCCCGACGGGGGGCCGCTACAATGAGCAGTTCTTC	CASSPTGGRYNEQFF
.	TRBV10-3	TRBJ2-3	TRBD1	TGTGCCACCGGGACAGGGGAACCAGATACGCAGTATTTT	CATGTGEPDTQYF
.	TRBV12-3/TRBV12-4	TRBJ2-4	.	TGTGCCAGCAGGGATACAGCCAAAAACATTCAGTACTTC	CASRDTAKNIQYF
.	TRBV5-1	TRBJ2-2	TRBD1	TGCGCCAGCAGCCCCCAAAGGACAGGGAACACCGGGGAGCTGTTTTTT	CASSPQRTGNTGELFF
.	TRBV7-3	TRBJ2-1	.	TGTGCCAGCAGCTTAAACGGGGGCTTGAGCAATGAGCAGTTCTTC	CASSLNGGLSNEQFF
.	TRBV2	TRBJ1-5	TRBD1	TGTGCCAGCAGAGACAGGGAGGGCAATCAGCCCCAGCATTTT	CASRDREGNQPQHF
once	TRBV5-8	TRBJ2-5	.	TGTGCCAGCAGCACTCGGACAGAGACCCAGTACTTC	CASSTRTETQYF
.	TRBV18	TRBJ2-7	TRBD2	TGTGCCAGCTCACCACAAACAGGGACTAGCGAGCAGTACTTC	CASSPQTGTSEQYF
.	TRBV19	TRBJ2-2	TRBD1	TGTGCCTGTAACGACAGGGGTAACACCGGGGAGCTGTTTTTT	CACNDRGNTGELFF
.	TRBV7-9	TRBJ1-1	.	TGTGCCAGCAGCTTAGACGAAGCTTTCTTT	CASSLDEAFF
once	TRBV12-3/TRBV12-4	TRBJ1-2	.	TGTGCCAGCAGTTCCCCGATTGGAGATGGCTACACCTTC	CASSSPIGDGYTF
.	TRBV13	TRBJ2-5	.	TGTGCCAGCAGCCCAAGAGGGACCCAAGAGACCCAGTACTTC	CASSPRGTQETQYF
.	TRBV2	TRBJ2-7	TRBD1	TGTGCCAGCAGGTTAGGGGACAGCTCCTACGAGCAGTACTTC	CASRLGDSSYEQYF
.	TRBV10-3	TRBJ1-2	.	TGTGCCATCAGTGGGGCCACAGGGACCGGCTACACCTTC	CAISGATGTGYTF